These T cell receptor beta chains were read from a single sample in a study of blood T cells in healthy people across ages. In TCRdb, the 5' RACE reads were re-called with MiXCR into one record per CDR3 protein. This sample has around 1.5 million distinct CDR3 sequences; about 43% occur once, and the top ten carry 7% to 9%. Sequenced input: blood. Receptor source: a young woman in good health. The CDR3 runs from the conserved cysteine through the conserved F or W. The D gene is left open where the match is weak. Clone size is stated in some rows and not others, as once, few, many or a class when expanded.

V: TRBV6-6
J: TRBJ1-1
D: NA
size: NA
CDR3: CASSYSIGGGGTEAFF
DNA: TGTGCCAGCAGTTACTCGATTGGGGGGGGAGGCACTGAAGCTTTCTTT

V: TRBV6-1
J: TRBJ2-7
D: NA
size: NA
CDR3: CASSRRGVEQYF
DNA: TGTGCCAGCAGTAGGAGGGGTGTCGAGCAGTACTTC

V: TRBV27
J: TRBJ2-1
D: NA
size: few
CDR3: CASSSSQTYNEQFF
DNA: TGTGCCAGCAGTTCTAGCCAGACCTACAATGAGCAGTTCTTC

V: TRBV20-1
J: TRBJ2-7
D: NA
size: few
CDR3: CSALGLGRYEQYF
DNA: TGCAGTGCTTTGGGGCTAGGGCGCTACGAGCAGTACTTC

V: TRBV12-3/TRBV12-4
J: TRBJ1-2
D: NA
size: NA
CDR3: CASSLSEGVGYTF
DNA: TGTGCCAGCAGTTTGTCGGAGGGGGTCGGCTACACCTTC

V: TRBV20-1
J: TRBJ2-3
D: TRBD2
size: once
CDR3: CSAGTSAYTDTQYF
DNA: TGCAGTGCTGGGACTAGCGCGTACACAGATACGCAGTATTTT

V: TRBV20-1
J: TRBJ2-1
D: NA
size: NA
CDR3: CSARGKGGTLGEQFF
DNA: TGCAGTGCTAGAGGTAAGGGCGGGACGCTAGGTGAGCAGTTCTTC

V: TRBV20-1
J: TRBJ2-1
D: TRBD2
size: few
CDR3: CSANGASGVSYNEQFF
DNA: TGCAGTGCTAATGGAGCTAGCGGGGTCTCCTACAATGAGCAGTTCTTC

V: TRBV3-1
J: TRBJ2-3
D: TRBD2
size: few
CDR3: CASSQERTSTDGTQYF
DNA: TGTGCCAGCAGCCAAGAACGGACTAGCACAGATGGTACGCAGTATTTT

V: TRBV12-3/TRBV12-4
J: TRBJ2-5
D: TRBD2
size: NA
CDR3: CASSLGVAGRETQYF
DNA: TGTGCCAGCAGTTTGGGGGTAGCGGGGAGGGAGACCCAGTACTTC

V: TRBV3-1
J: TRBJ2-5
D: NA
size: NA
CDR3: CASSQMGRGEYF
DNA: TGTGCCAGCAGCCAAATGGGACGCGGGGAGTACTTC

V: TRBV6-1
J: TRBJ1-1
D: TRBD1
size: few
CDR3: CASSPDRGGTEAFF
DNA: TGTGCCAGCAGCCCGGACAGGGGTGGGACTGAAGCTTTCTTT

V: TRBV6-1
J: TRBJ1-2
D: NA
size: few
CDR3: CASSSADRGYTF
DNA: TGTGCCAGCAGTTCGGCTGATCGGGGCTACACCTTC